The clone carrying this T cell receptor beta chain has only one observation. The antigen remains undetermined. This CDR3 has 14 amino acids. Germline loops: CDR1 SGHTA, CDR2 FQGNSA. With 0 bases removed from V and 1 base from J, the gap between germline ends came to 5 bases. This sample stems from a study of cytomegalovirus exposure and HLA in healthy donors. Primers included in the PCR were 60 Vbeta and 13 Jbeta primers. Clones were read by immunoSEQ multiplex PCR, and TCRdb kept only the in-frame ones, dropping some. The sample consists of about 190,000 clones, 80% to 85% of them appearing once. General study findings and limits: When a later analysis was performed, an Asian-associated ancestry cluster reportedly had fewer N-insertions than the roughly 630-donor mean. From TCR beta sequences, most subjects' HLA-A and HLA-B alleles were reportedly predicted accurately. Overall, about 160 TCR beta chains were annotated as cytomegalovirus-associated.

This clonotype was sampled from a man aged 50 to 60 in good health and CMV-seronegative. The material sequenced was PBMCs. The chain recombines TRBV7-2 with TRBJ2-3; D ambiguous. The CDR3 DNA follows: TGTGCCAGCAGCTTAGCGTCGGGCACAGATACGCAGTATTTT. Its protein product is CASSLASGTDTQYF. The full variable domain, with the rest looked up from reference TRBV7-2 and TRBJ2-3, is GAGVSQSPSNKVTEKGKDVELRCDPISGHTALYWYRQSLGQGLEFLIYFQGNSAPDKSGLPSDRFSAERTGGSVSTLTIQRTQQEDSAVYLCASSLASGTDTQYFGPGTRLTVL.